The 27 T cell receptor beta chains reported below all come from one sample, sequenced in a study of shared clonotypes between healthy human individuals. The method was immunoSEQ multiplex PCR; TCRdb's version includes in-frame clones alone and lacks a portion of them. The table records around 350,000 clones, around 79% of them present only once. Sequencing was carried out using memory CD4+ T cells sorted from blood. The sample's subset: CD45RA-negative fraction. Every receptor here comes from a man younger than 45 in good health.

V usage is TRBV28 and J usage is TRBJ1-2, with D tentatively TRBD1 (5 bases). V shed 4 bases and J shed 4 bases, with 13 bases lying between them. The CDR3 extends over 14 amino acids. Germline V lookup: CDR1 MDHEN, CDR2 SYDVKM. CDR3 residues: CASSYPQVAYGYTF. CDR3 coding DNA: TGTGCCAGCAGTTACCCACAGGTTGCCTATGGCTACACCTTC.

This clone was observed once. The V and J genes are TRBV28 and TRBJ1-5; no clear D. V lost 5 bases to trimming and J lost 0 bases, with 14 bases between them. CDR1 and CDR2 from the germline V gene are MDHEN and SYDVKM. The CDR3 has 16 residues. CDR3: CASSNPMAGSNQPQHF. CDR3 DNA: TGTGCCAGCAGTAACCCGATGGCAGGTAGCAATCAGCCCCAGCATTTT.

In its sample, this clone was seen a few times. The V call is TRBV7-8, the J call TRBJ2-7, with 9 positions matching TRBD2. The germline gives CDR1 SGHVS, CDR2 FQNEAQ. The CDR3 spans 15 residues. V was clipped by 5 bases and J by 4 bases; unmatched bases: 9. The CDR3 reads CASSTSSGDEYEQYF. The CDR3 bases are TGTGCCAGCAGCACCTCTAGCGGGGACGAATACGAGCAGTACTTC.

J is TRBJ2-1 and V is TRBV5-1, with TRBD2 identical over 10 bases. Trimming at V came to 5 bases and at J to 7 bases, leaving 6 bases not matched to a gene. Germline V CDR1 and CDR2: SGHRS, YFSETQ. The CDR3 has 14 residues. The chain's CDR3 is CASRTGTSENEQFF. The CDR3 coding sequence is TGCGCCAGCAGGACCGGGACTAGCGAGAATGAGCAGTTCTTC.

This clone was picked up a small number of times. CDR3 nucleotide sequence: TGTGCCAGCTCACCACTGGGTGGCACTGAAGCTTTCTTT. As protein: CASSPLGGTEAFF. The rearrangement links TRBV18 to TRBJ1-1; no clear D. Germline values: CDR1 KGHSH, CDR2 LQKENI. V lost 1 base, J lost 4 bases, and 7 bases lay in between. The CDR3 is 13 amino acids.

With regard to this clone: Other nucleotide sequences in the sample specify the same CDR3. This chain connects TRBV6-6 to TRBJ1-2; weak D call: TRBD1 (5 bases). Germline loops: CDR1 MNHNY, CDR2 SVGAGI (reference sequence). The CDR3 runs to 11 residues. Trimming left V 4 bases short and J 5 bases short, with 5 bases between. CDR3 in DNA: TGTGCCAGCAGTTCAGGGTATGGCTACACCTTC. Residues: CASSSGYGYTF.

The sample holds one count of this clone. This chain links TRBV7-2 with TRBJ2-2, with 10 bases matching TRBD2. Trimming removed 5 bases from V and 4 bases from J; junction bases left unmatched: 7. The CDR3 totals 16 residues. Germline V gene data show CDR1 as SGHTA and CDR2 as FQGNSA. The CDR3, as DNA: TGTGCCAGCAGCCGTACTAGCGGGAAGGGCACCGGGGAGCTGTTTTTT. Amino acid sequence: CASSRTSGKGTGELFF.

The gene calls are TRBV19 and TRBJ2-1, with 15 bases fitting TRBD2. Germline-derived CDR1 and CDR2 are LNHDA and SQIVND (reference sequence). J lost 7 bases, V lost 4 bases, and 2 bases had no gene match. CDR3 length: 15 residues. The CDR3, as DNA: TGTGCCAGTAGTACAGGGACTAGCGGGAGGAATGAGCAGTTCTTC. It codes for CASSTGTSGRNEQFF.

The chain couples TRBV15 to TRBJ1-1, with D possibly being TRBD1 (6 bases). The germline V gene has CDR1 LNHNV and CDR2 YYDKDF (reference sequence). The CDR3 is 15 amino acids. Deletions cut 0 bases from V and 4 bases from J, with 12 bases between. This chain's CDR3 is CATSRDVGGLTEAFF. In nucleotides, the CDR3 is TGTGCCACCAGCAGAGATGTAGGGGGGCTCACTGAAGCTTTCTTT.

The chain recombines TRBV7-9 with TRBJ1-3, with no clear D. From germline, CDR1 is SEHNR and CDR2 FQNEAQ (reference sequence). Trimming took off 6 bases at V and 2 bases at J, with 8 bases between the two ends. The CDR3 has 13 amino acids. CDR3 nucleotides: TGTGCCAGCAGACGACTTACTGGAAACACCATATATTTT. It is translated as CASRRLTGNTIYF. Supplemented by reference TRBV7-9 and TRBJ1-3, the full variable domain reads DTGVSQNPRHKITKRGQNVTFRCDPISEHNRLYWYRQTLGQGPEFLTYFQNEAQLEKSRLLSDRFSAERPKGSFSTLEIQRTEQGDSAMYLCASRRLTGNTIYFGEGSWLTVV.

This clone appeared a single time. The V gene is TRBV19, the J gene TRBJ1-1, with 8 nucleotides matching TRBD1. V was clipped by 2 bases and J by 1 base; unmatched bases: 6. Germline CDR1 and CDR2: LNHDA and SQIVND (reference sequence). The CDR3 is 16 residues long. The CDR3 sequence: CASSITGQGGNTEAFF. The DNA for the CDR3 is TGTGCCAGTAGTATAACCGGACAGGGAGGGAACACTGAAGCTTTCTTT. Based on the CDR3 plus reference TRBV19 and TRBJ1-1, the full variable domain is DGGITQSPKYLFRKEGQNVTLSCEQNLNHDAMYWYRQDPGQGLRLIYYSQIVNDFQKGDIAEGYSVSREKKESFPLTVTSAQKNPTAFYLCASSITGQGGNTEAFFGQGTRLTVV.

The V gene is TRBV30, the J gene TRBJ2-1; D perhaps matches TRBD2 (5 bases). Trimming shortened V by 5 bases and J by 0 bases, and 17 bases separated the two germline ends. Germline V gene data show CDR1 as GTSNPN and CDR2 as SVGIG (reference sequence). The CDR3 runs 16 residues. The CDR3 DNA follows: TGTGCCTGGTCGCGGGCAGGCCGCAGCTCCTACAATGAGCAGTTCTTC. Amino acids: CAWSRAGRSSYNEQFF.

The chain links TRBV6-5 to TRBJ1-4; D perhaps matches TRBD1 (5 bases). Germline values: CDR1 MNHEY, CDR2 SVGAGI. V was shortened by 2 bases and J by 2 bases, with 6 bases between the two germline ends. This CDR3 is 14 amino acids long. The CDR3 nucleotides are TGTGCCAGCAGTTACGGGACCACTAATGAAAAACTGTTTTTT. This encodes CASSYGTTNEKLFF.

The chain couples TRBV14 to TRBJ1-1; 8 bases align to TRBD1. The trim removed 8 bases at V and 3 bases at J, leaving 8 bases unmatched. This CDR3 has 14 residues. Germline CDR1 SGHDN, CDR2 FVKESK. DNA of the CDR3: TGTGCCAGCTTCCGGACAGGGAGGTACACTGAAGCTTTCTTT. Amino acids: CASFRTGRYTEAFF.

DNA of the CDR3: TGCGCCAGCAGCTTACAGGGTTCCGATGAAAAACTGTTTTTT. Residues: CASSLQGSDEKLFF. The rearrangement joins TRBV5-1 to TRBJ1-4; a weak D match, TRBD1 (6 bases). CDR3 length: 14 residues. CDR1 is SGHRS and CDR2 is YFSETQ in the germline V gene. V was pared by 2 bases and J by 6 bases, with 11 bases between.

This clone was seen more than once but under ten times. The chain combines TRBV25-1 with TRBJ2-5, with 8 bases aligning to TRBD2. The junction had 10 bases not matched to a gene; V was cut back by 8 bases and J by 5 bases. The CDR3 has 14 amino acids. Germline values: CDR1 MGHDK, CDR2 SYGVNS. The CDR3 sequence is CASGERERDETQYF. Here the CDR3 DNA reads TGTGCCAGCGGCGAGCGGGAGAGGGATGAGACCCAGTACTTC.

This clone was seen a few times. The V gene is TRBV6-5, the J gene TRBJ2-1; D is possibly TRBD1 (7 bases). V gave up 0 bases and J gave up 7 bases, with 13 bases separating them. Germline V lookup: CDR1 MNHEY, CDR2 SVGAGI. This CDR3 has 15 residues. The CDR3 protein is CASSYSGGGRNEQFF. In DNA form, the CDR3 reads TGTGCCAGCAGTTACTCAGGAGGGGGCCGAAATGAGCAGTTCTTC.

This clone was counted between two and nine times. This chain connects TRBV5-1 to TRBJ1-1, with a possible D match to TRBD1 (6 bases). Between the trimmed V and J ends, which lost 6 bases and 0 bases, there was a span of 15 bases. Per germline, CDR1 SGHRS and CDR2 YFSETQ. The CDR3 has 15 amino acids. The CDR3 loop is CASTGQSGMNTEAFF. CDR3 DNA: TGCGCCAGCACCGGACAGTCAGGTATGAACACTGAAGCTTTCTTT.

The chain combines TRBV7-6 with TRBJ2-7; 9 bases are a match to TRBD1. The junction had 6 bases not matched to a gene; V was cut back by 3 bases and J by 3 bases. Germline V gene sequence: CDR1 SGHVS, CDR2 FNYEAQ. The CDR3 extends over 15 amino acids. The CDR3 sequence is CASSLVETGGYEQYF. As DNA, the CDR3 is TGTGCCAGCAGCTTGGTAGAGACAGGGGGCTACGAGCAGTACTTC.

This clone was recorded only once. The chain recombines TRBV28 with TRBJ2-7, with D unresolved. Germline CDR1 reads MDHEN; CDR2 reads SYDVKM. This CDR3 comprises 13 residues. V lost 5 bases, J lost 3 bases, and 11 bases lay in between. CDR3 DNA: TGTGCCAGCAGTGATACTTTCGGCTACGAGCAGTACTTC. Translating it yields CASSDTFGYEQYF.

The table lists this clone with a few counts. The CDR3 nucleotides are TGTGCCAGCAGTGTAGCGACTTATTACGAGCAGTACTTC. Amino acid sequence: CASSVATYYEQYF. V is TRBV2 and J is TRBJ2-7; weak D call: TRBD2 (5 bases). Germline V gene data show CDR1 as SNHLY and CDR2 as FYNNEI. Trimming removed 4 bases at V and 4 bases at J, with 11 bases between. CDR3 length: 13 amino acids.

CDR3 coding DNA: TGTGCCAGCAGCCCAGGACTAGCGGGAGGGGGAATGGACTACGAGCAGTACTTC. Translating it yields CASSPGLAGGGMDYEQYF. This sequence joins TRBV7-2 and TRBJ2-7, with TRBD2 identical over 15 bases. The CDR3 has 18 residues. V was pared by 5 bases and J by 3 bases, with 11 bases of the junction left unmatched. CDR1 is SGHTA and CDR2 is FQGNSA in the germline V gene.

The V gene is TRBV4-3, the J gene TRBJ1-5, with D uncertain. Germline assignment: CDR1 LGHNA and CDR2 YSLEER. The CDR3 has 15 residues. Trimming removed 0 bases at V and 5 bases at J, with 11 bases between. CDR3 amino acids: CASSQEWGGDQPQHF. Written as DNA, the CDR3 is TGCGCCAGCAGCCAAGAATGGGGAGGTGATCAGCCCCAGCATTTT.

This clone is a singleton in its sample. A single base separates this from a much larger clone, so it may be a read error. Different DNA sequences within this sample yield the same CDR3. This chain connects TRBV6-1 to TRBJ1-5; TRBD1 might be the D (6 bases). Trimming removed 0 bases from V and 6 bases from J, with 21 bases in between. Germline V gene data show CDR1 as MNHNS and CDR2 as SASEGT. CDR3 length: 18 residues. The CDR3 reads CASSEALHFGQYGQPQHF. CDR3 sequence (DNA): TGTGCCAGCAGTGAAGCCCTTCACTTTGGACAGTACGGTCAGCCCCAGCATTTT.

CDR3: CASSQQVHSGNTIYF. The CDR3 DNA reads as TGCGCCAGCAGCCAACAGGTCCACTCTGGAAACACCATATATTTT. The chain is built from TRBV4-3 and TRBJ1-3; D call uncertain. The CDR3 spans 15 residues. Germline V gene lookup returns CDR1 LGHNA and CDR2 YSLEER. The V and J ends lost 2 bases and 0 bases respectively, with 8 bases between them.

V and J are TRBV14 and TRBJ2-1; no firm D call. The V gene's germline CDR1 is SGHDN and CDR2 FVKESK. The CDR3 is made up of 16 amino acids. V lost 1 base, J lost 1 base, and 11 bases lay in between. CDR3 coding DNA: TGTGCCAGCAGCCAAGCCGGGTTTGGATCCTACAATGAGCAGTTCTTC. This gives the protein CASSQAGFGSYNEQFF.

This clone was counted a few times. This chain links TRBV19 with TRBJ1-1; no clear D. CDR1 and CDR2 (germline): LNHDA, SQIVND (reference sequence). With 4 bases removed from V and 6 bases from J, the gap between germline ends came to 9 bases. CDR3 length: 12 residues. CDR3: CASSTLFSEAFF. The CDR3 bases are TGTGCCAGTAGTACCCTATTCTCTGAAGCTTTCTTT.